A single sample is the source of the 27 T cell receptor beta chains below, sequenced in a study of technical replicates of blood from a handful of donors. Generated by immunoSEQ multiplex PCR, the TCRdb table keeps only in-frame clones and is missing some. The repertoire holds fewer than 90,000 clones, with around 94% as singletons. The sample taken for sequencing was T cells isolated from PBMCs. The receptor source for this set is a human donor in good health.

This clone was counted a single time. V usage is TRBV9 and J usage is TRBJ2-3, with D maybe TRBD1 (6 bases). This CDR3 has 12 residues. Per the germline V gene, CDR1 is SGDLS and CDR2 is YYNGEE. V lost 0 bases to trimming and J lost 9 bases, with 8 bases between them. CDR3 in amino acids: CASSVATGTQYF. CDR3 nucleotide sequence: TGTGCCAGCAGCGTAGCTACAGGGACGCAGTATTTT.

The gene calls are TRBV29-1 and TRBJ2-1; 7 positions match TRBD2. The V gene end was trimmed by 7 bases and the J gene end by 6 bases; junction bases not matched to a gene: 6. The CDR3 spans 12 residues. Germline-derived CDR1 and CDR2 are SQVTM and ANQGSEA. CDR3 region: CSAGRGTNEQFF. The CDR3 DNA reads TGCAGCGCCGGGCGGGGGACCAATGAGCAGTTCTTC.

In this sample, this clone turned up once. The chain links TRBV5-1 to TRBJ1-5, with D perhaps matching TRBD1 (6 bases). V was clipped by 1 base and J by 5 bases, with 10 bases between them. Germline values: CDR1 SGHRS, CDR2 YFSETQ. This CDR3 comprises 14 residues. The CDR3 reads CASSLQAGDQPQHF. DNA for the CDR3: TGCGCCAGCAGCTTGCAGGCAGGGGATCAGCCCCAGCATTTT.

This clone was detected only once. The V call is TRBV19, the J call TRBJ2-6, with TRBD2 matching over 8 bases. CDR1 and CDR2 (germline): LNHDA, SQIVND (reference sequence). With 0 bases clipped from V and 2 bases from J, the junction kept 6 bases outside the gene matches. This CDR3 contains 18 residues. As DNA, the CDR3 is TGTGCCAGTAGTATAGATCGCGGGGGGCGCCCTGGGGCCAACGTCCTGACTTTC. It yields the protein CASSIDRGGRPGANVLTF.

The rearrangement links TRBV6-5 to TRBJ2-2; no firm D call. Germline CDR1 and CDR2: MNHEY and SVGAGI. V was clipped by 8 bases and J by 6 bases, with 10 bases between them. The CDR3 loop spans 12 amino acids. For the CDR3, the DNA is TGTGCCAGCGCCCTGCCAGCCGGGGAGCTGTTTTTT. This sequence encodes CASALPAGELFF.

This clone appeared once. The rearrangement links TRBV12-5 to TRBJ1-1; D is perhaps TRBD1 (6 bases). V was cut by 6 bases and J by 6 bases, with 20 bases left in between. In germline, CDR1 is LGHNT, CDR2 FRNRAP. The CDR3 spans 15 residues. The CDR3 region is CASGKGQGSIPEAFF. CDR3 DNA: TGTGCTAGTGGAAAGGGACAAGGGTCCATTCCTGAAGCTTTCTTT.

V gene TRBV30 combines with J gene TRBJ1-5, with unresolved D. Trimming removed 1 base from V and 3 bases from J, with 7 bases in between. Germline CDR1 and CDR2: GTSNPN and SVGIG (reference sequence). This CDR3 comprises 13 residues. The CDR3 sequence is CAWSGTANQPQHF. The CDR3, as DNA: TGTGCCTGGAGTGGAACAGCCAATCAGCCCCAGCATTTT.

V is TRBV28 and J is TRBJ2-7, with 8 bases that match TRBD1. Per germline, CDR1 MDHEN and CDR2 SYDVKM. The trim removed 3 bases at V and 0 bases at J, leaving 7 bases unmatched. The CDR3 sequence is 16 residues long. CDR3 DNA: TGTGCCAGCAGTTTTGGGGACAGGTTGAGCTCCTACGAGCAGTACTTC. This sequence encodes CASSFGDRLSSYEQYF.

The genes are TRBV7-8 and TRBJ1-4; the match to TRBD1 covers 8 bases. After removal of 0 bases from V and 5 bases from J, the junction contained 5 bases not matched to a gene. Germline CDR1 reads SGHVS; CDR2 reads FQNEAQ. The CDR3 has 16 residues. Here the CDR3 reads CASSLARDRPNEKLFF. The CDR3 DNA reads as TGTGCCAGCAGCTTAGCGAGGGACAGGCCGAATGAAAAACTGTTTTTT.

The CDR3 sequence is CASGLAGGPQFF. Written as DNA, the CDR3 is TGTGCCAGCGGTCTAGCGGGAGGGCCCCAGTTCTTC. The J gene is TRBJ2-1, the V gene TRBV27, with 12 bases matching TRBD2. This CDR3 has 12 residues. From germline, CDR1 is MNHEY and CDR2 SMNVEV (reference sequence). Trimming cost V 8 bases and J 13 bases; bases outside gene matches: 6.

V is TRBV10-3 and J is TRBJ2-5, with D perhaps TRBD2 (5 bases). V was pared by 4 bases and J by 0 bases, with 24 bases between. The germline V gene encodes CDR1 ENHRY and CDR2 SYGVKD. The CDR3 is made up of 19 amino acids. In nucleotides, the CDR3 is TGTGCCATCAGTGCGGCGGTGCTAGAGTGGGAGAAGAACCAAGAGACCCAGTACTTC. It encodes CAISAAVLEWEKNQETQYF.

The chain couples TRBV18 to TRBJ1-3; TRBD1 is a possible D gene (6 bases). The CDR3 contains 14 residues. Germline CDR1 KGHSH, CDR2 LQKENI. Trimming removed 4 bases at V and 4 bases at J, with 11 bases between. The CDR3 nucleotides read TGTGCCAGCTCACAAAGGACAGTCGGAAACACCATATATTTT. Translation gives CASSQRTVGNTIYF. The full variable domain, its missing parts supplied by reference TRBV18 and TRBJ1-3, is NAGVMQNPRHLVRRRGQEARLRCSPMKGHSHVYWYRQLPEEGLKFMVYLQKENIIDESGMPKERFSAEFPKEGPSILRIQQVVRGDSAAYFCASSQRTVGNTIYFGEGSWLTVV.

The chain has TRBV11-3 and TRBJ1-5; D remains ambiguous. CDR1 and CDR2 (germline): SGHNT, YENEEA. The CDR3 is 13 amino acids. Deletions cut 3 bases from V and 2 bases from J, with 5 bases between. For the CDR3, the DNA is TGTGCCAGCAGCTTGGCGGGCAATCAGCCCCAGCATTTT. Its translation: CASSLAGNQPQHF.

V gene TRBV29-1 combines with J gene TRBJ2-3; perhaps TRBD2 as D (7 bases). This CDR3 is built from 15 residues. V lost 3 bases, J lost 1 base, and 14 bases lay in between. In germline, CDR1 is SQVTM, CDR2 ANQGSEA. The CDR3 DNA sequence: TGCAGCGTTGACAGGTGGGAGGGGGGCACAGATACGCAGTATTTT. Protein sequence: CSVDRWEGGTDTQYF.

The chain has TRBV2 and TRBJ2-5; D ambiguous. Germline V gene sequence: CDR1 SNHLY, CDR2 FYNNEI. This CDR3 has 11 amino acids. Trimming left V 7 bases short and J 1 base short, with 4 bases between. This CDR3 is CASTRQETQYF. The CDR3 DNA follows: TGTGCCAGCACGCGCCAAGAGACCCAGTACTTC.

The CDR3 loop reads CASSDSRTGGYFTPTNEKLFF. The CDR3 coding sequence is TGTGCCAGCAGTGACTCGAGGACAGGGGGATACTTTACCCCAACTAATGAAAAACTGTTTTTT. This chain uses TRBV6-4 with TRBJ1-4, with TRBD1 matching over 10 bases. Germline assignment: CDR1 MRHNA and CDR2 SNTAGT. V lost 0 bases, J lost 0 bases, and 13 bases stayed unmatched. The CDR3 covers 21 residues.

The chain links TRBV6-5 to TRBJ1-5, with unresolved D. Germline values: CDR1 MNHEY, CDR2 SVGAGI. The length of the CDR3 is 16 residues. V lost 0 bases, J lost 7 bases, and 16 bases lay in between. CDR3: CASSYSARHSGQPQHF. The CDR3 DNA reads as TGTGCCAGCAGTTACTCGGCGAGACATTCTGGACAGCCCCAGCATTTT.

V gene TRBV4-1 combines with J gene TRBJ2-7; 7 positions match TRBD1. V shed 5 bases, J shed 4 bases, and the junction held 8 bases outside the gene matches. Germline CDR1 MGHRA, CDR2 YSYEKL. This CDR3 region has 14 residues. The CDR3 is CASSRTQGEYEQYF. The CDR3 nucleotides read TGCGCCAGCAGCAGAACTCAGGGGGAATACGAGCAGTACTTC.

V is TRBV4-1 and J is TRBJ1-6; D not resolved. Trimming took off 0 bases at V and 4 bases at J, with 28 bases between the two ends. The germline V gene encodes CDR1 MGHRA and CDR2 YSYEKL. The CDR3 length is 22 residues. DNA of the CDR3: TGCGCCAGCAGCCAAGAATTGGTAGAGCCGGGTTTGAGGCAGATATATAATTCACCCCTCCACTTT. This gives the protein CASSQELVEPGLRQIYNSPLHF.

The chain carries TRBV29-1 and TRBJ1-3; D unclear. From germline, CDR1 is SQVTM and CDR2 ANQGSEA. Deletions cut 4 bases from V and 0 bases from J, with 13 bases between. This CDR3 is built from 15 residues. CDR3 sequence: CSVAPDTSSGNTIYF. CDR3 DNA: TGCAGCGTTGCCCCCGATACGAGCTCTGGAAACACCATATATTTT.

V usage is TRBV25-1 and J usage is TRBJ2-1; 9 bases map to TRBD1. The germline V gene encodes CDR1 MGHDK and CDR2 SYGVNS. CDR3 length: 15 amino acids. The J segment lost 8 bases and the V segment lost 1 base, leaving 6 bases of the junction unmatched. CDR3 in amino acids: CASSELDRGLYEQFF. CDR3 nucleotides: TGTGCCAGCAGTGAATTGGACAGGGGTCTCTATGAGCAGTTCTTC.

The CDR3 spells CASRQGAGANVLTF. The CDR3 DNA reads as TGTGCCAGCAGACAGGGCGCTGGGGCCAACGTCCTGACTTTC. V gene TRBV6-5 combines with J gene TRBJ2-6, with D perhaps TRBD1 (6 bases). Deletions cut 6 bases from V and 2 bases from J, with 8 bases between. The CDR3 length is 14 residues. CDR1 is MNHEY, CDR2 SVGAGI, per germline.

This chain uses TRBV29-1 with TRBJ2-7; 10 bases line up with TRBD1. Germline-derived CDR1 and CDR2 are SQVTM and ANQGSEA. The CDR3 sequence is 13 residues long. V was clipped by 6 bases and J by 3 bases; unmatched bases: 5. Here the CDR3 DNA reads TGCAGCGTCCGGGACAGGGGCCACTACGAGCAGTACTTC. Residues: CSVRDRGHYEQYF.

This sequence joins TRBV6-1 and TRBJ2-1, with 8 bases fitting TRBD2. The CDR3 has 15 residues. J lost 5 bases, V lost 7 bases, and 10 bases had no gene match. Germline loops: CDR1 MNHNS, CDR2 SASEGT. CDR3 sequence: CASIVTGGPDNEQFF. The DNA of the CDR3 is TGTGCCAGCATCGTAACGGGAGGGCCGGACAATGAGCAGTTCTTC.

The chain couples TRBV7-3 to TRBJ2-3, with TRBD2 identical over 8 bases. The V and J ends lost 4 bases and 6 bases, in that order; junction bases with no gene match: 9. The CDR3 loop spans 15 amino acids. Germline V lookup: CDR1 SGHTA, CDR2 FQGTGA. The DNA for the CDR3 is TGTGCCAGCAGCTCCCTAGGCGGGGGGCCGGATACGCAGTATTTT. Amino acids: CASSSLGGGPDTQYF.

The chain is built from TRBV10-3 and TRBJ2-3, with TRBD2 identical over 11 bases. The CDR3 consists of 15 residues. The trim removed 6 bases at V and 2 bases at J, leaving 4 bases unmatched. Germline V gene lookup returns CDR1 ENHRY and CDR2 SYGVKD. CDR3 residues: CAISRLAGFTDTQYF. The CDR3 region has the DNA TGTGCCATCAGCCGACTAGCGGGGTTCACAGATACGCAGTATTTT.

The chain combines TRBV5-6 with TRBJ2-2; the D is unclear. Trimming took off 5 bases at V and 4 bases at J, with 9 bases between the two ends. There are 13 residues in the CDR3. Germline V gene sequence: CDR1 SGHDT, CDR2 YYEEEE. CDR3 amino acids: CASRRRSTGELFF. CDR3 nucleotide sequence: TGTGCCAGCAGACGAAGGAGCACCGGGGAGCTGTTTTTT.